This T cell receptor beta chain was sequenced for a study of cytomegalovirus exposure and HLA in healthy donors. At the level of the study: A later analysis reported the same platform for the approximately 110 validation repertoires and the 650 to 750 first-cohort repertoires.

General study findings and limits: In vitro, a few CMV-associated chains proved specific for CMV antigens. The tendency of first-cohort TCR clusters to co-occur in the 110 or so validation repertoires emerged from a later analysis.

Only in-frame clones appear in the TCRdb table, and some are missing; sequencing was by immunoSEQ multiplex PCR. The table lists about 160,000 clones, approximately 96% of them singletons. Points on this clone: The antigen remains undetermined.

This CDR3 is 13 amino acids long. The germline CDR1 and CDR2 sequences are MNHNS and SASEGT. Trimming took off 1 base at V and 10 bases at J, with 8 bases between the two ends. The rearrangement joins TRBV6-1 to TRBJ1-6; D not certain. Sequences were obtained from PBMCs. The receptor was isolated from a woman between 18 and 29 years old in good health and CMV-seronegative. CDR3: CASSEVAESPLHF. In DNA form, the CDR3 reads TGTGCCAGCAGTGAAGTAGCGGAATCACCCCTCCACTTT.